This is a list of T cell receptor beta chains from one sample in a study of blood T cell repertoires in COVID-19. Libraries were prepared by immunoSEQ multiplex PCR; TCRdb keeps only in-frame clonotypes and omits some of them. Among fewer than 110,000 clones, around 83% were seen once, and the ten largest hold over 4%. Material: peripheral blood. All receptors come from a man aged 65 to 85 with acute or convalescent COVID-19. Both conserved end residues are part of each CDR3. Fields, in order: V gene, D gene, J gene, clone size, CDR3 DNA, CDR3 protein. A D gene is named only where the DNA matches it firmly. The size entry is marked missing in some rows and otherwise reads once, few, many or a size class.

TRBV28	.	TRBJ2-1	.	TGTGCCAGCACTACCTTCCGGGGGAGTTCGGATGAGCAGTTCTTC	CASTTFRGSSDEQFF
TRBV5-6	TRBD1	TRBJ2-1	.	TGTGCCAGCAGCTGGTGGGACAGGGATTTCAATGAGCAGTTCTTC	CASSWWDRDFNEQFF
TRBV14	.	TRBJ1-1	.	TGTGCCAGCAGCCAGGGACTTATGAGGCTGCACACTGAAGCTTTCTTT	CASSQGLMRLHTEAFF
TRBV29-1	.	TRBJ1-4	.	TGCAGCGTTGATGAAAGCGATGAAAAACTGTTTTTT	CSVDESDEKLFF
TRBV10-2	.	TRBJ1-5	.	TGCGCCAGCAGTGAGTCATTGGCAAGCAATCAGCCCCAGCATTTT	CASSESLASNQPQHF
TRBV5-4	TRBD1	TRBJ1-4	.	TGTGCCAGCAGCTCGGGACAGCCTAATGAAAAACTGTTTTTT	CASSSGQPNEKLFF
TRBV12-3/TRBV12-4	.	TRBJ2-2	.	TGTGCCAGCAGTTCCCTAGCGGGGGAGCTGTTTTTT	CASSSLAGELFF
TRBV7-3	.	TRBJ2-1	once	TGTGCCAGCAGCTTATACAGATACAATGAGCAGTTCTTC	CASSLYRYNEQFF
TRBV27	.	TRBJ2-7	.	TGTGCCAGCAGTTTTACGAGGGACACCTCCTACGAGCAGTACTTC	CASSFTRDTSYEQYF
TRBV4-3	.	TRBJ1-4	.	TGCGCCAGCAGCCAAGATGTCGATGAAAAACTGTTTTTT	CASSQDVDEKLFF
TRBV7-3	.	TRBJ2-1	once	TGTGCCAGCAGCCCCCGCCTGGAGGGTCAGCAGTTCTTC	CASSPRLEGQQFF
TRBV11-2	.	TRBJ2-2	.	TGTGCCAGCAGCTTGGGCCAGGGGATGACCGGGGAGCTGTTTTTT	CASSLGQGMTGELFF
TRBV7-9	TRBD2	TRBJ2-1	.	TGTGCCAGCAGCTTATCGGGAGGCAATGAGCAGTTCTTC	CASSLSGGNEQFF
TRBV5-6	.	TRBJ1-6	once	TGTGCCAGCAGCTTGGCAAATTATAATTCACCCCTCCACTTT	CASSLANYNSPLHF
TRBV9	.	TRBJ2-5	.	TGTGCCAGCAGCGTAGCGCAGGGCATCCAAGAGACCCAGTACTTC	CASSVAQGIQETQYF
TRBV7-4	TRBD1	TRBJ1-5	.	TGTGCCAGCACCTATCCCGGACAGGCAAGCAATCAGCCCCAGCATTTT	CASTYPGQASNQPQHF
TRBV27	.	TRBJ1-2	.	TGTGCCAGCAGTTTCCACAGGGTAAATTGGGGTGGCTACACCTTC	CASSFHRVNWGGYTF
TRBV7-9	TRBD1	TRBJ1-4	.	TGTGCCAGCAGCTTACATGGACAGGGTACTGAAAAACTGTTTTTT	CASSLHGQGTEKLFF
TRBV9	TRBD2	TRBJ2-3	.	TGTGCCAGCAGGTATGGACTAGCTGGTTCAGATACGCAGTATTTT	CASRYGLAGSDTQYF
TRBV7-9	.	TRBJ1-2	.	TGTGCCAGCAGCTTGCAGGGGAACTATGGCTACACCTTC	CASSLQGNYGYTF
TRBV6-2/TRBV6-3	TRBD1	TRBJ2-2	once	TGTGCCAGCAGTAGGACAGGGGTGACCGGGGAGCTGTTTTTT	CASSRTGVTGELFF
TRBV19	TRBD1	TRBJ1-6	few	TGTGCCAGTAGTTTCAGGGGGTCTTCACCCCTCCACTTT	CASSFRGSSPLHF
TRBV6-2/TRBV6-3	TRBD2	TRBJ2-3	.	TGTGCCAGCAGTCGGGGGGGTCCCACGGATACGCAGTATTTT	CASSRGGPTDTQYF
TRBV6-2/TRBV6-3	.	TRBJ1-5	.	TGTGCCAGCAGTAGGGGTGAGGGACTTTGGAATCAGCCCCAGCATTTT	CASSRGEGLWNQPQHF
TRBV9	.	TRBJ1-2	.	TGTGCCAGCAGCCCCCAGGATATCTATGGCTACACCTTC	CASSPQDIYGYTF
TRBV7-6	.	TRBJ1-1	.	TGTGCCAGCAGCCGTCAGACAGACACTGAAGCTTTCTTT	CASSRQTDTEAFF
TRBV7-9	TRBD1	TRBJ1-4	.	TGTGCCAGCAGCCAGGACAGGAGTGGAACAACTAATGAAAAACTGTTTTTT	CASSQDRSGTTNEKLFF
TRBV6-1	.	TRBJ1-2	.	TGTGCCAGCAGTGAAGCCCCAGGCCCAAACTATGGCTACACCTTC	CASSEAPGPNYGYTF
TRBV9	TRBD1	TRBJ1-5	.	TGTGCCAGCAGCGCAGGGACAGGGGGTAATCAGCCCCAGCATTTT	CASSAGTGGNQPQHF
TRBV7-2	TRBD1	TRBJ2-7	.	TGTGCCAGCAGCTTAGCTACCGGGACAGAGTACGAGCAGTACTTC	CASSLATGTEYEQYF
TRBV9	.	TRBJ1-3	.	TGTGCCAGCAGCGTAGAAAGGAGACTACACTCTGGAAACACCATATATTTT	CASSVERRLHSGNTIYF
TRBV6-6	.	TRBJ2-6	.	TGTGCCAGCAGACCCCCAGGGGAGACTGGGGCCAACGTCCTGACTTTC	CASRPPGETGANVLTF
TRBV7-9	TRBD1	TRBJ1-4	.	TGTGCCAGCAGCTTAGGGGACAGTGAAAAACTGTTTTTT	CASSLGDSEKLFF
TRBV11-2	TRBD2	TRBJ2-5	.	TGTGCCAGCAGCTTTGTTCTAGCGGGGGGGCGAGAGACCCAGTACTTC	CASSFVLAGGRETQYF
TRBV24-1	.	TRBJ2-1	.	TGTGCCACCAGTGATGGGGTAGGGGCTGGTGAGCAGTTCTTC	CATSDGVGAGEQFF